Each of the 18 T cell receptor beta chains below was sequenced from the same sample in a study of cytomegalovirus exposure and HLA in healthy donors. The PCR made use of 60 Vbeta and 13 Jbeta primers. Only in-frame clones appear in the TCRdb table, and some are missing; sequencing was by immunoSEQ multiplex PCR. Among 200,000 to 300,000 clones listed, around 78% were seen once. Sequenced material: PBMCs. These receptors were obtained from a boy aged 5-17 years in good health and CMV-seronegative.

The V gene is TRBV5-1, the J gene TRBJ2-7, with a tentative D call TRBD2 (6 bases). The CDR3 contains 15 residues. CDR1 and CDR2 (germline): SGHRS, YFSETQ. V lost 0 bases and J lost 1, with 11 bases in between. The CDR3: CASSLVRGTSYEQYF. The CDR3 region has the DNA TGCGCCAGCAGCTTGGTGCGGGGCACGTCCTACGAGCAGTACTTC.

V gene TRBV5-1 combines with J gene TRBJ2-7; 9 bases agree with TRBD1. This CDR3 contains 14 residues. V was pared by 4 bases and J by 0 bases, with 2 bases of the junction left unmatched. In germline, CDR1 is SGHRS, CDR2 YFSETQ. The CDR3 sequence is CASSRDRVSYEQYF. CDR3 nucleotide sequence: TGCGCCAGCAGCAGGGACAGGGTCTCCTACGAGCAGTACTTC.

The V and J genes are TRBV9 and TRBJ2-2; D is possibly TRBD1 (5 bases). Germline V gene lookup returns CDR1 SGDLS and CDR2 YYNGEE. The CDR3 totals 15 residues. V was trimmed by 1 base and J by 4 bases, leaving 11 bases between them. The CDR3 here is CASSVSGHLTGELFF. The CDR3 region has the DNA TGTGCCAGCAGCGTATCCGGACACCTCACCGGGGAGCTGTTTTTT.

This clone was counted once. The chain uses TRBV30 and TRBJ1-2; no clear D gene. The CDR3 consists of 15 residues. V lost 1 base, J lost 5 bases, and 17 bases lay in between. The germline gives CDR1 GTSNPN, CDR2 SVGIG (reference sequence). The CDR3 sequence is CAWSAFHRGSYGYTF. CDR3 nucleotides: TGTGCCTGGAGTGCTTTCCATCGGGGTAGTTATGGCTACACCTTC.

The sample holds one count of this clone. CDR3 loop: CAWSALAGWSGELFF. In DNA form, the CDR3 reads TGTGCCTGGAGTGCACTAGCGGGATGGTCCGGGGAGCTGTTTTTT. The V and J genes are TRBV30 and TRBJ2-2; 10 bases align to TRBD2. V was pared by 1 base and J by 6 bases, with 5 bases of the junction left unmatched. Germline-derived CDR1 and CDR2 are GTSNPN and SVGIG (reference sequence). This CDR3 comprises 15 residues.

The chain uses TRBV19 and TRBJ1-1; the match to TRBD1 covers 7 bases. V shed 7 bases and J 4 bases; nucleotides not matched to a gene: 9. Germline-derived CDR1 and CDR2 are LNHDA and SQIVND (reference sequence). The CDR3 has 14 residues. The CDR3 region has the DNA TGTGCCAGTATCTTCCAGGGGGTCTCCACTGAAGCTTTCTTT. As protein: CASIFQGVSTEAFF.

Only a few counts were recorded for this clone. The V call is TRBV11-2, the J call TRBJ2-7, with 14 nucleotides matching TRBD2. CDR3 length: 13 residues. Germline values: CDR1 SGHAT, CDR2 FQNNGV. The ends lost 8 bases at V and 5 bases at J; junction bases unmatched: 2. DNA of the CDR3: TGTGCCAGCGGACTAGCGGGAGGTCACGAGCAGTACTTC. This translates into CASGLAGGHEQYF.

The chain has TRBV11-3 and TRBJ1-2; 7 nucleotides line up with TRBD1. This CDR3 region has 14 residues. Looked up from germline, CDR1 is SGHNT and CDR2 is YENEEA. The V gene end was trimmed by 1 base and the J gene end by 4 bases; junction bases not matched to a gene: 3. The CDR3 protein is CASSLGTGLYGYTF. Written as DNA, the CDR3 is TGTGCCAGCAGCTTAGGGACAGGCCTCTATGGCTACACCTTC.

J is TRBJ1-2 and V is TRBV4-1; TRBD1 matches 8 bases. There are 14 residues in the CDR3. V lost 4 bases to trimming and J lost 2 bases; unmatched junction nucleotides: 3. CDR1 MGHRA and CDR2 YSYEKL come from the germline V gene. CDR3 sequence reads: CASSRQGTNYGYTF. CDR3 bases: TGCGCCAGCAGCCGACAGGGGACAAACTATGGCTACACCTTC.

V gene TRBV27 combines with J gene TRBJ2-1, with a possible D match to TRBD1 (5 bases). With 3 bases removed from V and 12 bases from J, the gap between germline ends came to 12 bases. The CDR3 has 12 residues. The germline CDR1 and CDR2 sequences are MNHEY and SMNVEV (reference sequence). CDR3 in DNA: TGTGCCAGCAGTTTCCCCGGACAAGGGCAGTTCTTC. Translated: CASSFPGQGQFF.

V and J are TRBV6-1 and TRBJ2-7; TRBD2 matches 11 bases. Germline V CDR1 and CDR2: MNHNS, SASEGT. After removal of 4 bases from V and 5 bases from J, the junction contained 10 bases not matched to a gene. This CDR3 is built from 16 residues. The CDR3 loop is CASSGGLSGGADEQYF. CDR3 sequence (DNA): TGTGCCAGCAGTGGGGGCCTTAGCGGGGGGGCCGACGAGCAGTACTTC.

The chain links TRBV9 to TRBJ2-5; no definite D call. Near its end, the DNA agrees better with TRBJ2-7, so the J call may be wrong. Germline V gives CDR1 SGDLS, CDR2 YYNGEE. The CDR3 has 14 amino acids. The CDR3 region is CASSVAWAQTEQYF. As DNA, the CDR3 is TGTGCCAGCAGCGTAGCTTGGGCACAGACCGAGCAGTACTTC.

J is TRBJ1-6 and V is TRBV5-5, with D possibly being TRBD1 (5 bases). CDR3 length: 15 amino acids. Germline assignment: CDR1 SGHKS and CDR2 YYEKEE (reference sequence). Trimming removed 1 base at V and 8 bases at J, with 13 bases between. The CDR3 sequence is CASSLRQLTHSPLHF. The CDR3 DNA reads TGTGCCAGCAGCTTGAGACAGTTAACCCATTCACCCCTCCACTTT.

This rearrangement joins TRBV2 to TRBJ2-1, with 9 bases that match TRBD2. This CDR3 is built from 14 residues. The germline V gene encodes CDR1 SNHLY and CDR2 FYNNEI. The ends lost 7 bases at V and 9 bases at J; junction bases unmatched: 10. The CDR3 is CASIPGLANSEQFF. The CDR3 nucleotides read TGTGCCAGCATTCCGGGACTAGCAAATAGTGAGCAGTTCTTC. The variable domain in full, completed from reference TRBV2 and TRBJ2-1, reads EPEVTQTPSHQVTQMGQEVILRCVPISNHLYFYWYRQILGQKVEFLVSFYNNEISEKSEIFDDQFSVERPDGSNFTLKIRSTKLEDSAMYFCASIPGLANSEQFFGPGTRLTVL.

The rearrangement joins TRBV7-9 to TRBJ1-5, with 12 bases fitting TRBD1. This CDR3 is built from 16 residues. J lost 2 bases, V lost 5 bases, and 4 bases had no gene match. Germline assignment: CDR1 SEHNR and CDR2 FQNEAQ (reference sequence). The CDR3 reads CASSRDRGRRNQPQHF. In DNA, the CDR3 is TGTGCCAGCAGCCGGGACAGGGGGCGTCGCAATCAGCCCCAGCATTTT.

The gene calls are TRBV14 and TRBJ2-3; D may be TRBD2 (6 bases). CDR3 size: 15 residues. CDR1 and CDR2 from the germline V gene are SGHDN and FVKESK. V was clipped by 1 base and J by 9 bases, with 17 bases between them. The DNA of the CDR3 is TGTGCCAGCAGCCAAGCCGTAGGGGCGCGGGGCACGCAGTATTTT. This gives the protein CASSQAVGARGTQYF.

This chain connects TRBV11-3 to TRBJ2-7; TRBD1 aligns across 7 bases. Germline assignment: CDR1 SGHNT and CDR2 YENEEA. The length of the CDR3 is 17 residues. Losses at the gene ends were 0 bases for V and 3 bases for J; bases not matched to a gene: 11. The CDR3 loop is CASSLDWMGQYYYEQYF. CDR3 coding DNA: TGTGCCAGCAGCTTAGATTGGATGGGACAGTATTACTACGAGCAGTACTTC. The whole variable domain, filled in from reference TRBV11-3 and TRBJ2-7, reads EAGVVQSPRYKIIEKKQPVAFWCNPISGHNTLYWYLQNLGQGPELLIRYENEEAVDDSQLPKDRFSAERLKGVDSTLKIQPAELGDSAVYLCASSLDWMGQYYYEQYFGPGTRLTVT.

The chain uses TRBV5-4 and TRBJ1-1, with D possibly being TRBD1 (6 bases). The germline CDR1 and CDR2 sequences are SGHNT and YYREEE (reference sequence). V gave up 2 bases and J gave up 4 bases, with 18 bases separating them. CDR3 length equals 16 residues. In DNA, the CDR3 is TGTGCCAGCAGCTTCCCAAACAGGGCAGTAAGCACTGAAGCTTTCTTT. Amino acid sequence: CASSFPNRAVSTEAFF. The entire variable domain, with the rest obtained from reference TRBV5-4 and TRBJ1-1, is as follows: ETGVTQSPTHLIKTRGQQVTLRCSSQSGHNTVSWYQQALGQGPQFIFQYYREEENGRGNFPPRFSGLQFPNYSSELNVNALELDDSALYLCASSFPNRAVSTEAFFGQGTRLTVV.